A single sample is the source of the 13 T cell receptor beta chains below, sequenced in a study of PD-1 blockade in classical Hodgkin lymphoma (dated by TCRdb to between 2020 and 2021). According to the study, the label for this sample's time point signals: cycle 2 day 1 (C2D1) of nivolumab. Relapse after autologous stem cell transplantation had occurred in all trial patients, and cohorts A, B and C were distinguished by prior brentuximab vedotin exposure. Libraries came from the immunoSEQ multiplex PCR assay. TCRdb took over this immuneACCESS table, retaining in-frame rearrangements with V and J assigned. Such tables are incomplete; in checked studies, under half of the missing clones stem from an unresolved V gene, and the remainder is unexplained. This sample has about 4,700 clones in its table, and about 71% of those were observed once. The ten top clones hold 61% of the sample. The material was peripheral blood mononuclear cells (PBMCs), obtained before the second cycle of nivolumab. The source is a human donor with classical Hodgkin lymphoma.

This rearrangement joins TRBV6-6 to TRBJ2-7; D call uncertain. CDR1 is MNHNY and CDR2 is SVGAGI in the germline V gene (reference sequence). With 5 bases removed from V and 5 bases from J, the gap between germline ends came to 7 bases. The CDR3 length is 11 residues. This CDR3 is CASSLSHEQYF. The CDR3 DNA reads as TGTGCCAGCAGTCTCTCGCACGAGCAGTACTTC.

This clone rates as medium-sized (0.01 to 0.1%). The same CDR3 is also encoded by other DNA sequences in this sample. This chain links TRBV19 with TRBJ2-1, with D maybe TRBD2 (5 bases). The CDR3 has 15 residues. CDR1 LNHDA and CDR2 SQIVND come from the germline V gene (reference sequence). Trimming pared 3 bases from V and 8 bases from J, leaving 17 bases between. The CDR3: CASSIRAAGGDEQFF. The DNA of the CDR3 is TGTGCCAGTAGTATTAGAGCGGCCGGAGGTGATGAGCAGTTCTTC.

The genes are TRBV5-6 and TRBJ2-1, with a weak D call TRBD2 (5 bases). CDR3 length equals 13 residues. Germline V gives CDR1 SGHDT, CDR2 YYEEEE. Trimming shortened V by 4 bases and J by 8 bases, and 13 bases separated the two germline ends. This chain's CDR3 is CASSLGLRDEQFF. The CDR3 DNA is TGTGCCAGCAGCCTTGGACTCCGGGATGAGCAGTTCTTC. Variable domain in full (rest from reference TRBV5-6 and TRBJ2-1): DAGVTQSPTHLIKTRGQQVTLRCSPKSGHDTVSWYQQALGQGPQFIFQYYEEEERQRGNFPDRFSGHQFPNYSSELNVNALLLGDSALYLCASSLGLRDEQFFGPGTRLTVL.

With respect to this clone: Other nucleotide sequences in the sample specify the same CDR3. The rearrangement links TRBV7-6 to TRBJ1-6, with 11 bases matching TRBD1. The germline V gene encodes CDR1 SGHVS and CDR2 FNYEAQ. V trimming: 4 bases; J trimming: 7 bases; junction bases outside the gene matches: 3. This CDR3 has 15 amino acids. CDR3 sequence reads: CASSSGQGANSPLHF. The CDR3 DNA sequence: TGTGCCAGCAGCTCAGGACAGGGGGCGAATTCACCCCTCCACTTT.

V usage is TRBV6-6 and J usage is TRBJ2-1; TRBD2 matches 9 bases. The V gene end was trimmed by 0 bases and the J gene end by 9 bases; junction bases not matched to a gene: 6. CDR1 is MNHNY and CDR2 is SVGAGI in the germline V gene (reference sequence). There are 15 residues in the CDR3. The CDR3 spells CASSYSIAGGPEQFF. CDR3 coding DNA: TGTGCCAGCAGTTACTCGATCGCGGGGGGGCCTGAGCAGTTCTTC.

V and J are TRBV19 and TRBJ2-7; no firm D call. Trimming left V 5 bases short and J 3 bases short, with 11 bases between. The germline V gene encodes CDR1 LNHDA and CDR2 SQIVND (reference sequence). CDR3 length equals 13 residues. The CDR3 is CASSVSSSYEQYF. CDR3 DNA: TGTGCCAGTAGTGTCTCCTCCAGCTACGAGCAGTACTTC. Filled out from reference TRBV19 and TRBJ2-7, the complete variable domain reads DGGITQSPKYLFRKEGQNVTLSCEQNLNHDAMYWYRQDPGQGLRLIYYSQIVNDFQKGDIAEGYSVSREKKESFPLTVTSAQKNPTAFYLCASSVSSSYEQYFGPGTRLTVT.

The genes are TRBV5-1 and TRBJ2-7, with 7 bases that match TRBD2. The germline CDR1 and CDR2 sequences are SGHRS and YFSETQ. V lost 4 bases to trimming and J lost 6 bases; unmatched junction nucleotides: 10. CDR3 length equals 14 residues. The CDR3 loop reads CASSPSGASLEQYF. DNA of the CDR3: TGCGCCAGCAGCCCGAGCGGGGCGTCCCTCGAGCAGTACTTC.

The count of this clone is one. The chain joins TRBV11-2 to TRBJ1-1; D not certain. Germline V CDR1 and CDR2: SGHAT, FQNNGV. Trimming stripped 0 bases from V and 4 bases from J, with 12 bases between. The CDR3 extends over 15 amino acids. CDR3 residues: CASSLEGFGFTEAFF. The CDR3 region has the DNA TGTGCCAGCAGCTTAGAGGGCTTTGGGTTCACTGAAGCTTTCTTT. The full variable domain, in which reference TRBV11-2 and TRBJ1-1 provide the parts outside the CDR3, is EAGVAQSPRYKIIEKRQSVAFWCNPISGHATLYWYQQILGQGPKLLIQFQNNGVVDDSQLPKDRFSAERLKGVDSTLKIQPAKLEDSAVYLCASSLEGFGFTEAFFGQGTRLTVV.

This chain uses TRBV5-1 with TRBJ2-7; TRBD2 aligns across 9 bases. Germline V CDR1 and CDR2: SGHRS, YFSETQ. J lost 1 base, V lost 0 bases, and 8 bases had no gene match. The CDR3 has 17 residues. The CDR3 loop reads CASSLGRTSAPSYEQYF. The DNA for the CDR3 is TGCGCCAGCAGCTTGGGTCGGACTAGCGCGCCATCCTACGAGCAGTACTTC.

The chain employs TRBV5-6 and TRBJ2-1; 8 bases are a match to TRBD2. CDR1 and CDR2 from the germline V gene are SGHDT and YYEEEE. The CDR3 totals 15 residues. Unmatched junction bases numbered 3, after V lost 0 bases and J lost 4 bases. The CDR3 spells CASSLGLAGYNEQFF. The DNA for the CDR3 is TGTGCCAGCAGCTTGGGGCTAGCGGGTTACAATGAGCAGTTCTTC. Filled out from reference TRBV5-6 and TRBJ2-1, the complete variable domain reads DAGVTQSPTHLIKTRGQQVTLRCSPKSGHDTVSWYQQALGQGPQFIFQYYEEEERQRGNFPDRFSGHQFPNYSSELNVNALLLGDSALYLCASSLGLAGYNEQFFGPGTRLTVL.

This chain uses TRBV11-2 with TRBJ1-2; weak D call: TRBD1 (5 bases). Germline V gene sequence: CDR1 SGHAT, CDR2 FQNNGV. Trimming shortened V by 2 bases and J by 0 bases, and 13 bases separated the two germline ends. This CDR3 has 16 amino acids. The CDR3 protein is CASSLLGAFSNYGYTF. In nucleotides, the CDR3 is TGTGCCAGCAGCTTATTAGGGGCCTTCTCTAACTATGGCTACACCTTC. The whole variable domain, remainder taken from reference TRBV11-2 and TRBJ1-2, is EAGVAQSPRYKIIEKRQSVAFWCNPISGHATLYWYQQILGQGPKLLIQFQNNGVVDDSQLPKDRFSAERLKGVDSTLKIQPAKLEDSAVYLCASSLLGAFSNYGYTFGSGTRLTVV.

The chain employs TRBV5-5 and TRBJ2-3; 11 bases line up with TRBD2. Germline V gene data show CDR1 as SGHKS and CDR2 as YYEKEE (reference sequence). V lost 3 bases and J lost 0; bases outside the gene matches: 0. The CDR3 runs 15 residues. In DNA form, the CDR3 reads TGTGCCAGCAGCTCTAGCGGGAGGAGCACAGATACGCAGTATTTT. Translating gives CASSSSGRSTDTQYF.

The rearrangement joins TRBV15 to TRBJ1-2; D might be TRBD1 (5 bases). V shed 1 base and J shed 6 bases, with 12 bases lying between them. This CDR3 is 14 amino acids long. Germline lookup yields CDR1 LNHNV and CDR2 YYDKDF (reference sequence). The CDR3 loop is CATSRAGTTDGYTF. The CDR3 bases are TGTGCCACCAGCAGAGCCGGGACTACGGATGGCTACACCTTC. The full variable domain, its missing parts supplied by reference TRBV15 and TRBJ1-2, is DAMVIQNPRYQVTQFGKPVTLSCSQTLNHNVMYWYQQKSSQAPKLLFHYYDKDFNNEADTPDNFQSRRPNTSFCFLDIRSPGLGDTAMYLCATSRAGTTDGYTFGSGTRLTVV.